Presented here are 32 T cell receptor beta chains from one specimen sequenced in a study of T cell responses to AZD1222 COVID-19 vaccine. The data were produced by immunoSEQ multiplex PCR, yet TCRdb's version contains in-frame clones alone and is incomplete. The sample has roughly 200,000 clones, over 80% seen once. The material sequenced was peripheral blood, taken 28 days after the second dose of the MenACWY control vaccine. The receptors originated from an adult who received the MenACWY meningococcal vaccine as a control.

This chain uses TRBV4-2 with TRBJ2-6; D is possibly TRBD1 or TRBD2 (5 bases each). The germline gives CDR1 LGHNA, CDR2 YNFKEQ. There are 17 residues in the CDR3. Trimming left V 0 bases short and J 0 bases short, with 9 bases between. CDR3 sequence reads: CASSQEIGTSGANVLTF. CDR3 DNA sequence: TGTGCCAGCAGCCAAGAAATAGGGACCTCTGGGGCCAACGTCCTGACTTTC.

V usage is TRBV4-3 and J usage is TRBJ1-2, with TRBD1 as a possible D gene (5 bases). This CDR3 is 15 amino acids long. Germline V gene lookup returns CDR1 LGHNA and CDR2 YSLEER. The V end was cut by 0 bases, the J end by 4 bases, with 12 bases between. Here the CDR3 reads CASSQERYGGYGYTF. In nucleotides, the CDR3 is TGCGCCAGCAGCCAAGAACGCTACGGGGGCTATGGCTACACCTTC.

The chain employs TRBV5-4 and TRBJ1-3; D is uncertain. V lost 0 bases and J lost 0, with 10 bases in between. Per the germline V gene, CDR1 is SGHNT and CDR2 is YYREEE (reference sequence). The CDR3 runs 16 residues. This chain's CDR3 is CASSLAPASSGNTIYF. Here the CDR3 DNA reads TGTGCCAGCAGCTTGGCCCCAGCTAGCTCTGGAAACACCATATATTTT.

The V and J genes are TRBV28 and TRBJ1-1; a possible D gene is TRBD1 (5 bases). This CDR3 comprises 11 residues. With 8 bases removed from V and 3 bases from J, the gap between germline ends came to 7 bases. The germline gives CDR1 MDHEN, CDR2 SYDVKM. The CDR3 is CASGAYTEAFF. The CDR3 DNA is TGTGCCAGCGGGGCGTACACTGAAGCTTTCTTT.

This rearrangement joins TRBV7-9 to TRBJ2-7, with a tentative D call TRBD1 (5 bases). Germline loops: CDR1 SEHNR, CDR2 FQNEAQ (reference sequence). The CDR3 totals 12 residues. V shed 5 bases and J shed 5 bases, with 10 bases lying between them. Written as DNA, the CDR3 is TGTGCCAGCAGCGCCAGACAGAACGAGCAGTACTTC. Encoded protein: CASSARQNEQYF.

V and J are TRBV6-5 and TRBJ1-1; D remains unclear. Trimming took off 8 bases at V and 0 bases at J, with 13 bases between the two ends. Germline V gene lookup returns CDR1 MNHEY and CDR2 SVGAGI. This CDR3 has 14 residues. The CDR3 DNA follows: TGTGCCAGCGGCAGAAGGATCATGAACACTGAAGCTTTCTTT. This gives the protein CASGRRIMNTEAFF.

The chain joins TRBV5-4 to TRBJ2-7; D possibly uses TRBD1 or TRBD2 (5 bases each). Trimming cost V 4 bases and J 2 bases, with 13 bases left between them. The germline gives CDR1 SGHNT, CDR2 YYREEE (reference sequence). The CDR3 extends over 14 amino acids. As DNA, the CDR3 is TGTGCCAGCAGCACCGTCCCGGGACCCTACGAGCAGTACTTC. It codes for CASSTVPGPYEQYF.

This clone is a singleton in its sample. The chain is built from TRBV19 and TRBJ2-7; D is ambiguous. V dropped 2 bases and J dropped 3 bases, with 14 bases sitting between them. This CDR3 is 15 amino acids long. Germline-derived CDR1 and CDR2 are LNHDA and SQIVND (reference sequence). CDR3 amino acids: CASSIRGESDYEQYF. CDR3 in DNA: TGTGCCAGTAGTATACGTGGAGAATCGGACTACGAGCAGTACTTC.

The DNA for the CDR3 is TGTGCCAGCAGCCACCCGGGACAGTCAAGCAACACTGAAGCTTTCTTT. As protein: CASSHPGQSSNTEAFF. The chain has TRBV7-8 and TRBJ1-1; 7 nucleotides agree with TRBD1. The CDR3 loop spans 16 amino acids. Germline V lookup: CDR1 SGHVS, CDR2 FQNEAQ. J was trimmed by 2 bases and V by 5 bases; bases with no gene match: 11.

The CDR3 DNA is TGTGCCAGCAGCACGGGACTAGCGGGGGGGCCCCGTGAGCAGTTCTTC. Residues: CASSTGLAGGPREQFF. This rearrangement joins TRBV11-2 to TRBJ2-1, with 16 bases lining up with TRBD2. With V trimmed by 5 bases and J by 9 bases, 7 bases remained unmatched. Germline lookup yields CDR1 SGHAT and CDR2 FQNNGV. This CDR3 spans 16 amino acids.

The genes are TRBV5-1 and TRBJ1-1, with TRBD1 as a possible D gene (5 bases). Germline CDR1 and CDR2: SGHRS and YFSETQ. This CDR3 is built from 13 residues. Trimming removed 4 bases from V and 6 bases from J, with 13 bases in between. DNA for the CDR3: TGCGCCAGCAGCCCGCGTCAGGGCCCTGAAGCTTTCTTT. The encoded protein is CASSPRQGPEAFF.

This chain uses TRBV6-5 with TRBJ1-2; D not resolved. The CDR3 is 13 amino acids. Germline V CDR1 and CDR2: MNHEY, SVGAGI. V lost 5 bases to trimming and J lost 8 bases, with 15 bases between them. The CDR3 DNA reads as TGTGCCAGCAGTCTGGGCCTTACCACCGGCTACACCTTC. Translated, it gives CASSLGLTTGYTF.

J is TRBJ2-5 and V is TRBV7-9, with D maybe TRBD2 (7 bases). This CDR3 region has 13 residues. Trimming removed 3 bases at V and 5 bases at J, with 10 bases between. Germline values: CDR1 SEHNR, CDR2 FQNEAQ (reference sequence). CDR3 amino acids: CASSFWGGETQYF. CDR3 DNA: TGTGCCAGCAGCTTTTGGGGGGGCGAGACCCAGTACTTC.

This chain connects TRBV5-4 to TRBJ1-1; tentative D call: TRBD1 (5 bases). Germline V gives CDR1 SGHNT, CDR2 YYREEE (reference sequence). Between the trimmed V and J ends, which lost 0 bases and 9 bases, there was a span of 9 bases. This CDR3 is 12 amino acids long. This chain's CDR3 is CASSLEGRQAFF. As DNA, the CDR3 is TGTGCCAGCAGCTTGGAGGGGCGTCAAGCTTTCTTT.

V usage is TRBV9 and J usage is TRBJ2-3, with TRBD2 matching over 7 bases. CDR3 length equals 15 residues. Germline assignment: CDR1 SGDLS and CDR2 YYNGEE. V lost 4 bases and J lost 2; bases outside the gene matches: 7. In DNA form, the CDR3 reads TGTGCCAGCAGCCAGCGGGGTTCGCCCACAGATACGCAGTATTTT. It encodes CASSQRGSPTDTQYF.

The V call is TRBV2, the J call TRBJ2-2; no definite D call. Germline CDR1 SNHLY, CDR2 FYNNEI. Trimming shortened V by 6 bases and J by 7 bases, and 6 bases separated the two germline ends. The CDR3 runs 11 residues. The CDR3 DNA reads as TGTGCCAGCAGAGCGCGCGGGGAGCTGTTTTTT. It yields the protein CASRARGELFF.

This clone has just one count. The DNA for the CDR3 is TGTGCCAGCAGCTTAGCGTTGGGTGAAGCTTTCTTT. It translates to CASSLALGEAFF. The chain joins TRBV11-1 to TRBJ1-1; D is ambiguous. V shed 0 bases and J shed 7 bases, with 6 bases lying between them. The CDR3 length is 12 residues. Germline V gene lookup returns CDR1 SGHAT and CDR2 FQDESV (reference sequence).

This chain uses TRBV7-2 with TRBJ2-5, with TRBD2 as a possible D gene (6 bases). Trimming cost V 1 base and J 1 base, with 13 bases left between them. Germline V CDR1 and CDR2: SGHTA, FQGNSA. This CDR3 region has 16 residues. The CDR3 here is CASSLDSSSVQETQYF. The DNA for the CDR3 is TGTGCCAGCAGCTTAGACAGCTCTAGCGTCCAAGAGACCCAGTACTTC.

The V call is TRBV6-6, the J call TRBJ1-6; D is ambiguous. CDR1 and CDR2 from the germline V gene are MNHNY and SVGAGI (reference sequence). V dropped 6 bases and J dropped 2 bases, with 11 bases sitting between them. This CDR3 comprises 15 residues. CDR3 DNA: TGTGCCAGCAGCCGTCAGTCTCCCTATAATTCACCCCTCCACTTT. Residues: CASSRQSPYNSPLHF.

Notes on this clone: Sequence at one end of the junction differs from germline and may be a read error. The CDR3 sequence is CASSYSGDYKNIQYF. The CDR3 DNA reads as TGTGCCAGCAGCTACTCGGGGGACTACAAAAACATTCAGTACTTC. V usage is TRBV6-5 and J usage is TRBJ2-4, with TRBD2 identical over 7 bases. CDR1 is MNHEY and CDR2 is SVGAGI in the germline V gene. The CDR3 is 15 amino acids.

CDR3 in amino acids: CASSSRGHEKLFF. CDR3 nucleotides: TGTGCCAGCAGCTCCCGGGGGCATGAAAAACTGTTTTTT. The V call is TRBV13, the J call TRBJ1-4; tentative D call: TRBD1 (6 bases). Trimming took 4 bases from V and 6 from J, leaving 9 bases between them. Germline-derived CDR1 and CDR2 are PRHDT and FYEKMQ (reference sequence). This CDR3 comprises 13 residues. The full variable domain, rest sourced from reference TRBV13 and TRBJ1-4, is AAGVIQSPRHLIKEKRETATLKCYPIPRHDTVYWYQQGPGQDPQFLISFYEKMQSDKGSIPDRFSAQQFSDYHSELNMSSLELGDSALYFCASSSRGHEKLFFGSGTQLSVL.

This chain connects TRBV10-3 to TRBJ2-5; D may match TRBD1 or TRBD2 (5 bases each). Germline V gives CDR1 ENHRY, CDR2 SYGVKD. V lost 2 bases, J lost 0 bases, and 10 bases lay in between. The CDR3 runs 15 residues. CDR3 nucleotides: TGTGCCATCAGTGAGGCCCCGGGACACCAAGAGACCCAGTACTTC. It yields the protein CAISEAPGHQETQYF.

The chain uses TRBV6-5 and TRBJ1-6; D is possibly TRBD1 (6 bases). Deletions cut 6 bases from V and 10 bases from J, with 10 bases between. This CDR3 spans 12 amino acids. Germline CDR1 reads MNHEY; CDR2 reads SVGAGI. CDR3 bases: TGTGCCAGCAGCCGACAGGACTCACCCCTCCACTTT. Protein: CASSRQDSPLHF.

The chain joins TRBV15 to TRBJ1-1; D may be TRBD1 (5 bases). Germline CDR1 and CDR2: LNHNV and YYDKDF (reference sequence). This CDR3 has 14 amino acids. V was cut by 1 base and J by 3 bases, with 9 bases left in between. The CDR3: CATSRALGDTEAFF. The CDR3 region has the DNA TGTGCCACCAGCAGAGCTCTAGGGGACACTGAAGCTTTCTTT.

The genes are TRBV2 and TRBJ1-5; D perhaps matches TRBD1 (5 bases). Trimming took off 7 bases at V and 3 bases at J, with 13 bases between the two ends. The CDR3 loop spans 14 amino acids. Germline V gives CDR1 SNHLY, CDR2 FYNNEI. The CDR3 loop reads CASNGQGVNQPQHF. The CDR3 coding sequence is TGTGCCAGCAACGGCCAAGGGGTCAATCAGCCCCAGCATTTT. Together with reference TRBV2 and TRBJ1-5, the CDR3 gives the full variable domain: EPEVTQTPSHQVTQMGQEVILRCVPISNHLYFYWYRQILGQKVEFLVSFYNNEISEKSEIFDDQFSVERPDGSNFTLKIRSTKLEDSAMYFCASNGQGVNQPQHFGDGTRLSIL.

The rearrangement uses TRBV4-1 and TRBJ1-6; no definite D call. The CDR3 totals 15 residues. Trimming stripped 0 bases from V and 10 bases from J, with 13 bases between. In germline, CDR1 is MGHRA, CDR2 YSYEKL. Written as DNA, the CDR3 is TGCGCCAGCAGCCAAGAGGCAGGTCTGGGGTCACCCCTCCACTTT. It encodes CASSQEAGLGSPLHF.

This clone was recorded once. J is TRBJ1-5 and V is TRBV19, with 11 bases that match TRBD1. Per germline, CDR1 LNHDA and CDR2 SQIVND (reference sequence). This CDR3 is 16 amino acids long. The V and J ends lost 8 bases and 3 bases, in that order; junction bases with no gene match: 9. The CDR3 DNA reads as TGTGCCAGTGCCGACCGGGACAGGGGGTTCAATCAGCCCCAGCATTTT. It encodes CASADRDRGFNQPQHF.

V usage is TRBV18 and J usage is TRBJ1-5; D ambiguous. Germline values: CDR1 KGHSH, CDR2 LQKENI. The germline V and J ends were trimmed by 2 bases and 7 bases, with 18 bases remaining between them. The CDR3 is 16 residues long. The CDR3 here is CASSPAEGSRLQPQHF. DNA of the CDR3: TGTGCCAGCTCACCAGCTGAGGGAAGTCGGTTACAGCCCCAGCATTTT.

This chain uses TRBV30 with TRBJ1-5, with no clear D. The V and J ends lost 0 bases and 0 bases respectively, with 12 bases between them. The CDR3 is 16 residues long. Germline-derived CDR1 and CDR2 are GTSNPN and SVGIG (reference sequence). The CDR3 loop is CAWSVHLGNSNQPQHF. The CDR3 DNA sequence: TGTGCCTGGAGTGTACACTTGGGTAATAGCAATCAGCCCCAGCATTTT.

This rearrangement joins TRBV12-3 or TRBV12-4 to TRBJ1-1; D is perhaps TRBD1 (6 bases). This CDR3 has 12 amino acids. The V gene lost 7 bases and the J gene lost 6 bases, with 12 bases spanning the gap. CDR3 DNA: TGTGCCAGCACGTCAGGGGCGGCTGAAGCTTTCTTT. The encoded protein is CASTSGAAEAFF.

This sequence joins TRBV6-5 and TRBJ1-2, with D perhaps matching TRBD1 (5 bases). The V end was cut by 5 bases, the J end by 0 bases, with 13 bases between. Germline CDR1 is MNHEY and CDR2 is SVGAGI. The CDR3 consists of 15 residues. The CDR3 loop is CASSTQGGSNYGYTF. The CDR3 DNA follows: TGTGCCAGCAGTACCCAGGGCGGCTCTAACTATGGCTACACCTTC.

The chain combines TRBV30 with TRBJ2-2, with D maybe TRBD1 (5 bases). The V end lost 5 bases, the J end lost 4 bases, and 14 bases lay between the germline ends. The CDR3 spans 14 residues. Per the germline V gene, CDR1 is GTSNPN and CDR2 is SVGIG (reference sequence). DNA for the CDR3: TGTGCCTGGGGGTGGGGCGATTTCACCGGGGAGCTGTTTTTT. Translated, it gives CAWGWGDFTGELFF.